A single sample gave rise to the 15 T cell receptor beta chains below, sequenced in a study of CD8 T cells in Susac syndrome. When the RNA was reverse transcribed, random hexamers were used with an input of roughly 0.45 to 1 ug. Each CDR3 protein gets one entry after TCRdb re-called the immunoSEQ multiplex PCR reads with MiXCR. The sample lists around 200,000 distinct CDR3 sequences; 85% to 95% were seen once. The specimen was CD4+ T cells from PBMCs. Every receptor here comes from a human donor in good health.

V gene TRBV12-3 or TRBV12-4 combines with J gene TRBJ2-3; D might be TRBD1 or TRBD2, each matching 5 bases. The CDR3 has 15 amino acids. Trimming took off 5 bases at V and 6 bases at J, with 18 bases between the two ends. Here the CDR3 DNA reads TGTGCCAGCAGTCCCTTTGGGACGGTGGGGGATACGCAGTATTTT. Translated: CASSPFGTVGDTQYF.

The rearrangement uses TRBV9 and TRBJ2-7; D remains ambiguous. The CDR3 covers 10 residues. Germline CDR1 SGDLS, CDR2 YYNGEE. Trimming cost V 4 bases and J 7 bases, with 6 bases left between them. CDR3 in amino acids: CASSPQEQYV. In DNA form, the CDR3 reads TGTGCCAGCAGCCCCCAGGAGCAGTACGTC.

The V gene is TRBV29-1, the J gene TRBJ1-1, with unresolved D. Trimming removed 8 bases from V and 0 bases from J, with 10 bases in between. Germline assignment: CDR1 SQVTM and CDR2 ANQGSEA. The CDR3 sequence is 12 residues long. CDR3 sequence reads: CSSGQMNTEAFF. Written as DNA, the CDR3 is TGCAGCTCGGGTCAGATGAACACTGAAGCTTTCTTT.

The chain joins TRBV3-1 to TRBJ1-5; tentatively, D is TRBD1 (5 bases). Germline values: CDR1 LGHDT, CDR2 YNNKEL (reference sequence). The V end was cut by 5 bases, the J end by 3 bases, with 20 bases between. The CDR3 length is 17 residues. The CDR3 DNA is TGTGCCAGCAGCGACTCTCCGGGACCTACGTCCAATCAGCCCCAGCATTTT. Translated: CASSDSPGPTSNQPQHF.

The chain recombines TRBV28 with TRBJ2-1, with D unclear. The V gene lost 2 bases and the J gene lost 10 bases, with 6 bases spanning the gap. CDR1 MDHEN and CDR2 SYDVKM come from the germline V gene. The CDR3 runs to 11 residues. This CDR3 is CASSLVAEQFF. The DNA for the CDR3 is TGTGCCAGCAGTTTAGTTGCGGAGCAGTTCTTC.

The CDR3 loop is CSAGTASSYNEQFF. As DNA, the CDR3 is TGCAGTGCTGGGACGGCTAGCTCCTACAATGAGCAGTTCTTC. The rearrangement links TRBV20-1 to TRBJ2-1; TRBD1 or TRBD2 may be the D gene (5 bases each). CDR1 and CDR2 from the germline V gene are DFQATT and SNEGSKA (reference sequence). CDR3 length: 14 residues. V lost 5 bases, J lost 0 bases, and 11 bases lay in between.

The chain couples TRBV5-1 to TRBJ1-5; TRBD1 agrees at 8 bases. Germline V lookup: CDR1 SGHRS, CDR2 YFSETQ. The CDR3 is 15 residues long. V was clipped by 2 bases and J by 5 bases; unmatched bases: 6. The CDR3 region is CASSLGQGADQPQHF. The CDR3 region has the DNA TGCGCCAGCAGCTTAGGGCAGGGGGCCGATCAGCCCCAGCATTTT.

The chain links TRBV7-9 to TRBJ2-2; D unresolved. This CDR3 is 16 amino acids long. V lost 1 base and J 6 bases, leaving 15 bases between the germline ends. Germline lookup yields CDR1 SEHNR and CDR2 FQNEAQ (reference sequence). The CDR3 loop is CASSLEGPLLAGELFF. As DNA, the CDR3 is TGTGCCAGCAGCTTAGAAGGCCCACTTCTGGCCGGGGAGCTGTTTTTT.

The chain uses TRBV20-1 and TRBJ1-3; 10 bases are shared with TRBD1. This CDR3 is 15 amino acids long. Germline V gene data show CDR1 as DFQATT and CDR2 as SNEGSKA (reference sequence). V dropped 5 bases and J dropped 3; count of bases not matched to a gene: 7. The CDR3 DNA reads TGCAGTGCTTCGACAGGGGGCTCGTTTGGAAACACCATATATTTT. This codes for CSASTGGSFGNTIYF.

V usage is TRBV20-1 and J usage is TRBJ1-5, with D uncertain. The V end was cut by 0 bases, the J end by 1 base, with 16 bases between. Germline CDR1 and CDR2: DFQATT and SNEGSKA (reference sequence). The CDR3 totals 17 residues. In nucleotides, the CDR3 is TGCAGTGCTAGAGAAGAAGAGAAGCCGGGGAGCAATCAGCCCCAGCATTTT. This translates into CSAREEEKPGSNQPQHF.

The chain employs TRBV5-6 and TRBJ2-3, with TRBD1 matching over 7 bases. Per the germline V gene, CDR1 is SGHDT and CDR2 is YYEEEE. The CDR3 runs to 16 residues. The junction had 13 bases not matched to a gene; V was cut back by 7 bases and J by 2 bases. CDR3 sequence reads: CASLAGDSGYTDTQYF. CDR3 nucleotide sequence: TGTGCCAGCCTAGCAGGGGACAGCGGCTACACAGATACGCAGTATTTT.

This clonotype was observed a single time. CDR3 nucleotide sequence: TGTGCCACCTCGCTAGCGAGAGGGGATGAGCAGTTCTTC. Amino acids: CATSLARGDEQFF. The chain recombines TRBV7-2 with TRBJ2-1; possibly TRBD2 for D (6 bases). Germline CDR1 and CDR2: SGHTA and FQGNSA. The CDR3 consists of 13 residues. Trimming took 10 bases from V and 8 from J, leaving 18 bases between them.

V is TRBV29-1 and J is TRBJ1-4; D unresolved. The CDR3 runs to 13 residues. The germline CDR1 and CDR2 sequences are SQVTM and ANQGSEA. V was pared by 6 bases and J by 4 bases, with 12 bases between. The CDR3 loop is CSVLGGYNEKLFF. CDR3 bases: TGCAGCGTCCTAGGCGGGTATAATGAAAAACTGTTTTTT.

This clonotype was recorded only once. The rearrangement links TRBV4-1 to TRBJ2-3; no firm D call. CDR1 MGHRA and CDR2 YSYEKL come from the germline V gene. V dropped 1 base and J dropped 4 bases, with 9 bases sitting between them. This CDR3 comprises 14 residues. Here the CDR3 DNA reads TGCGCCAGCAGCCAAGGGACGCCTCCAGATACGCAGTATTTT. Encoded protein: CASSQGTPPDTQYF.

This clonotype was observed a single time. The DNA of the CDR3 is TGCAGCATTTCCCGGGACTACTACAATGAGCAGTTCTTC. It specifies CSISRDYYNEQFF. The V and J genes are TRBV29-1 and TRBJ2-1; 7 nucleotides align to TRBD2. This CDR3 spans 13 amino acids. In germline, CDR1 is SQVTM, CDR2 ANQGSEA. V was clipped by 8 bases and J by 3 bases; unmatched bases: 7.